This section outlines one T cell receptor (beta chain) sequence together with its context. Its antigen remains unidentified. The validation cohort, a group of 120 subjects, included the donors and was separate from the approximately 670-subject first cohort. Germline V lookup: CDR1 SNHLY, CDR2 FYNNEI. The germline V and J ends were trimmed by 1 base and 3 bases, with 10 bases remaining between them. This CDR3 contains 14 residues. The repertoire was sequenced with immunoSEQ multiplex PCR; TCRdb's copy has only in-frame clones and lacks some. The repertoire holds some 320,000 clones, with 75% to 90% as singletons. The entry originates in a study of cytomegalovirus exposure and HLA in healthy donors. Whole-study findings and limits: Most TCR sequences were seen very rarely across donors, but some public TCRs occurred in many. A list of 150 or so TCR beta chains associated with cytomegalovirus was given.

The TCR originated in a woman aged 25 to 39 in good health and CMV-seropositive. The sequencing sample was made of PBMCs. The chain joins TRBV2 to TRBJ2-7; a weak D match, TRBD1 (5 bases). CDR3 coding DNA: TGTGCCAGCAGTGAAGTCCAGGGATACTACGAGCAGTACTTC. Translating gives CASSEVQGYYEQYF.